The present TCR beta chain was sequenced within a study of CD8+ T cells in alopecia areata. Specified treatment: oral pan-JAK inhibitor, 5-10 mg twice daily. RNA extraction was followed by reverse transcription into cDNA, which acted as the sequencing template. Profiled with immunoSEQ multiplex PCR; TCRdb holds only in-frame clones, not every one. The table has fewer than 250,000 clones, 43% seen once; the top ten hold approximately 2.4%. Looked up from germline, CDR1 is SGHNT and CDR2 is YYREEE (reference sequence). V was pared by 0 bases and J by 8 bases, with 15 bases between. CDR3 size: 15 residues.

The chain combines TRBV5-4 with TRBJ2-1, with a tentative D call TRBD2 (6 bases). This clonotype was sampled from a human donor with alopecia areata. The source was CD4+ T cells sorted from blood, collected at roughly week 36, from a patient treated with tofacitinib. The CDR3 nucleotides are TGTGCCAGCAGCTTGGGACCAACCCCTAGCGATGAGCAGTTCTTC. Translated: CASSLGPTPSDEQFF.